Listed below are T cell receptor beta chains from one sample, sequenced in a study of vaccination and CD4 T cells after COVID-19. Via MiXCR, TCRdb re-called the PCR reads, giving one row per CDR3 protein. Of 8,500 to 9,500 distinct CDR3 sequences in the sample, about 32% were seen once. Which antigens these TCRs recognize remains unknown. Sequenced input: CD4+ T cells from blood, cultured in vitro. The receptor set was obtained from a human donor in good health. The CDR3 runs from the conserved cysteine through the conserved F or W. The D gene is left open where the match is weak. Clone size is stated in some rows and not others, as once, few, many or a class when expanded.

V gene: TRBV5-8; J gene: TRBJ2-3; clone size: .; D gene: TRBD2; CDR3 protein: CASSLGASGSTDTQYF; CDR3 DNA: TGTGCCAGCAGTCTGGGCGCTAGCGGTAGCACAGATACGCAGTATTTT
V gene: TRBV27; J gene: TRBJ1-5; clone size: few; D gene: TRBD1; CDR3 protein: CASSVGQGSQPQHF; CDR3 DNA: TGTGCCAGCAGTGTGGGACAGGGGTCCCAGCCCCAGCATTTT
V gene: TRBV10-3; J gene: TRBJ1-6; clone size: medium-sized; D gene: TRBD1; CDR3 protein: CASTQGVGDSPLHF; CDR3 DNA: TGTGCCAGCACCCAGGGGGTGGGGGATTCACCCCTCCACTTT
V gene: TRBV20-1; J gene: TRBJ2-7; clone size: .; D gene: TRBD1; CDR3 protein: CSAIDLRGQYEQYF; CDR3 DNA: TGCAGTGCTATTGACCTCAGGGGGCAGTACGAGCAGTACTTC
V gene: TRBV6-1; J gene: TRBJ1-5; clone size: .; D gene: .; CDR3 protein: CASSRYGGTSNQPQHF; CDR3 DNA: TGTGCCAGCAGTAGATACGGGGGGACCAGCAATCAGCCCCAGCATTTT
V gene: TRBV7-2; J gene: TRBJ2-3; clone size: .; D gene: .; CDR3 protein: CASSSRLVGETDTQYF; CDR3 DNA: TGTGCCAGCAGCTCCCGACTAGTGGGAGAAACAGATACGCAGTATTTT
V gene: TRBV7-2; J gene: TRBJ2-1; clone size: few; D gene: .; CDR3 protein: CASSSQQTSGEQFF; CDR3 DNA: TGTGCCAGCAGCTCACAACAGACCTCAGGAGAGCAGTTCTTC
V gene: TRBV19; J gene: TRBJ2-7; clone size: .; D gene: .; CDR3 protein: CASSIKGNYEQYF; CDR3 DNA: TGTGCCAGTAGTATCAAAGGGAACTACGAGCAGTACTTC
V gene: TRBV20-1; J gene: TRBJ1-1; clone size: .; D gene: .; CDR3 protein: CSARSPGLWNTEAFF; CDR3 DNA: TGCAGTGCTAGATCCCCGGGACTTTGGAACACTGAAGCTTTCTTT
V gene: TRBV2; J gene: TRBJ2-1; clone size: .; D gene: TRBD2; CDR3 protein: CASSSSGSYNEQFF; CDR3 DNA: TGTGCCAGTTCGTCTAGCGGGAGCTACAATGAGCAGTTCTTC
V gene: TRBV6-2/TRBV6-3; J gene: TRBJ2-7; clone size: few; D gene: TRBD1; CDR3 protein: CASSYRDSSYEQYF; CDR3 DNA: TGTGCCAGCAGCTATCGGGACAGCTCCTACGAGCAGTACTTC
V gene: TRBV6-5; J gene: TRBJ2-7; clone size: few; D gene: .; CDR3 protein: CASSYITGDEQYF; CDR3 DNA: TGTGCCAGCAGTTATATTACAGGTGACGAGCAGTACTTC
V gene: TRBV11-2; J gene: TRBJ2-3; clone size: .; D gene: .; CDR3 protein: CASSLTRTLGLDTQYF; CDR3 DNA: TGTGCCAGCAGCTTAACGAGGACTTTAGGATTAGATACGCAGTATTTT
V gene: TRBV11-2; J gene: TRBJ2-7; clone size: few; D gene: TRBD2; CDR3 protein: CASSLGLGEGKQYF; CDR3 DNA: TGTGCCAGCAGCCTGGGACTAGGCGAAGGAAAGCAGTACTTC
V gene: TRBV19; J gene: TRBJ1-1; clone size: .; D gene: .; CDR3 protein: CASSIDQRNTEAFF; CDR3 DNA: TGTGCCAGTAGTATAGATCAGAGGAACACTGAAGCTTTCTTT
V gene: TRBV12-3/TRBV12-4; J gene: TRBJ1-5; clone size: .; D gene: .; CDR3 protein: CASSLFGGNQPQHF; CDR3 DNA: TGTGCCAGCAGTTTATTCGGGGGCAATCAGCCCCAGCATTTT
V gene: TRBV9; J gene: TRBJ1-1; clone size: .; D gene: .; CDR3 protein: CASSVSGNTEAFF; CDR3 DNA: TGTGCCAGCAGCGTATCGGGGAACACTGAAGCTTTCTTT
V gene: TRBV2; J gene: TRBJ1-4; clone size: .; D gene: TRBD1; CDR3 protein: CASSPTGGNEKLFF; CDR3 DNA: TGTGCCAGCAGTCCAACAGGGGGTAATGAAAAACTGTTTTTT
V gene: TRBV2; J gene: TRBJ1-5; clone size: .; D gene: .; CDR3 protein: CASSEIGILLDQPQHF; CDR3 DNA: TGTGCCAGCAGTGAGATTGGCATCTTACTGGATCAGCCCCAGCATTTT
V gene: TRBV20-1; J gene: TRBJ2-5; clone size: few; D gene: TRBD1; CDR3 protein: CSASPGTGGQETQYF; CDR3 DNA: TGCAGTGCTAGCCCCGGGACAGGGGGCCAAGAGACCCAGTACTTC
V gene: TRBV24-1; J gene: TRBJ2-1; clone size: few; D gene: .; CDR3 protein: CATWGKTEQFF; CDR3 DNA: TGTGCCACCTGGGGAAAGACTGAGCAGTTCTTC
V gene: TRBV2; J gene: TRBJ2-7; clone size: .; D gene: .; CDR3 protein: CASSPTRTYEQYF; CDR3 DNA: TGTGCCAGCAGTCCGACACGAACCTACGAGCAGTACTTC
V gene: TRBV2; J gene: TRBJ2-3; clone size: .; D gene: .; CDR3 protein: CASRGTTDTQYF; CDR3 DNA: TGTGCCAGCAGAGGGACCACAGATACGCAGTATTTT
V gene: TRBV21-1; J gene: TRBJ2-7; clone size: .; D gene: .; CDR3 protein: CASSDSSTRGYSYEQYF; CDR3 DNA: TGTGCCAGCAGCGATTCCTCCACGAGGGGTTACTCCTACGAGCAGTACTTC
V gene: TRBV11-2; J gene: TRBJ2-5; clone size: few; D gene: .; CDR3 protein: CASSSRARGGTQYF; CDR3 DNA: TGTGCCAGCAGCTCACGGGCGCGAGGGGGGACCCAGTACTTC
V gene: TRBV10-3; J gene: TRBJ1-2; clone size: .; D gene: .; CDR3 protein: CAISVHEANYGYTF; CDR3 DNA: TGTGCCATCAGTGTCCACGAAGCTAACTATGGCTACACCTTC
V gene: TRBV19; J gene: TRBJ1-2; clone size: .; D gene: .; CDR3 protein: CASSIAGGGYGYTF; CDR3 DNA: TGTGCCAGTAGTATAGCTGGCGGCGGCTATGGCTACACCTTC
V gene: TRBV6-2/TRBV6-3; J gene: TRBJ2-2; clone size: .; D gene: TRBD1; CDR3 protein: CASSVGQGSGELFF; CDR3 DNA: TGTGCCAGCAGCGTAGGACAGGGGTCCGGGGAGCTGTTTTTT
V gene: TRBV20-1; J gene: TRBJ2-5; clone size: .; D gene: TRBD1; CDR3 protein: CSARSVDREYF; CDR3 DNA: TGCAGTGCTAGGTCGGTGGACAGGGAGTACTTC
V gene: TRBV7-2; J gene: TRBJ1-1; clone size: .; D gene: TRBD1; CDR3 protein: CASSLGDRRDTEAFF; CDR3 DNA: TGTGCCAGCAGCTTAGGGGACAGAAGGGACACTGAAGCTTTCTTT
V gene: TRBV19; J gene: TRBJ1-5; clone size: few; D gene: .; CDR3 protein: CASSPQGVNQPQHF; CDR3 DNA: TGTGCCAGTAGTCCGCAGGGTGTCAATCAGCCCCAGCATTTT
V gene: TRBV5-4; J gene: TRBJ2-7; clone size: .; D gene: TRBD2; CDR3 protein: CASSPRPLLAGEDEQYF; CDR3 DNA: TGTGCCAGCAGCCCCCGCCCCCTACTAGCGGGAGAGGACGAGCAGTACTTC
V gene: TRBV7-6; J gene: TRBJ1-1; clone size: .; D gene: TRBD1; CDR3 protein: CASSLGQGGDTEAFF; CDR3 DNA: TGTGCCAGCAGCTTAGGACAGGGGGGGGACACTGAAGCTTTCTTT
V gene: TRBV20-1; J gene: TRBJ2-1; clone size: few; D gene: .; CDR3 protein: CSARAAGLGNNEQFF; CDR3 DNA: TGCAGTGCTCGGGCGGCGGGGTTAGGAAACAATGAGCAGTTCTTC